Sequencing of this T cell receptor (beta chain) was carried out in a study of vaccination effects on CD4 cells after COVID-19. Sequencing followed a ViraFEST assay step that expanded antigen-specific CD4+ T cells with viral peptide pools. At the end of about 10 days of culture, CD4+ T cells were isolated. Recipients of the vaccine had no prior SARS-CoV-2 infection and negative nucleocapsid antibodies. Researchers reported culturing approximately 2.2 million PBMC in each well, adding around 9.6 IU/ml IL-2 and around 9.1 ug/ml peptides. As concerns this clone: The antigen is unknown.

Assay used: immunoSEQ multiplex PCR; TCRdb lists only in-frame clones, some missing. In the table there are over 30,000 clones, more than 60% of which are singletons. General observations from the study: From healthy vaccinees, only 1 of 255 vaccine-induced clones also reacted to common cold coronaviruses.

The TCR was taken from a human donor who received a COVID-19 vaccine. This sample comprised CD4+ T cells from PBMCs cultured with SARS-CoV-2 spike peptides, obtained before COVID-19 vaccination.

The CDR3 protein is CASTLKLLSYEQYF. The CDR3 DNA reads TGTGCCAGCACCTTGAAGTTACTCTCCTACGAGCAGTACTTC. The rearrangement joins TRBV28 to TRBJ2-7; D is unresolved. CDR1 is MDHEN and CDR2 is SYDVKM in the germline V gene. The CDR3 has 14 residues. The V end lost 7 bases, the J end lost 0 bases, and 13 bases lay between the germline ends.